This T cell receptor (beta chain) comes out of a study of cytomegalovirus exposure and HLA in healthy donors. Primers included in the PCR were 60 Vbeta and 13 Jbeta primers. The assay was immunoSEQ multiplex PCR, and TCRdb's table has in-frame clones only and misses some. The sample lists about 100,000 clones, approximately 76% seen once, with more than 6% in the top ten. With respect to this clone: Its antigen is as yet unknown.

Study results and caveats: Later on, a genetic analysis was performed. It linked a missense variant in DCLRE1C with V- and J-gene trimming of TCR beta. Later analysis reportedly placed an Asian-associated ancestry cluster below the approximately 700-donor mean in N-insertions. According to reports, the classifier identified cytomegalovirus status with high specificity and sensitivity. The study recorded about 160 TCR beta chains that were cytomegalovirus-associated.

The sequenced sample was PBMCs. The clonotype originates from a man aged 40-49 years in good health and CMV-seropositive.

This CDR3 is CASSQDSEGGFCGYTF. The CDR3 nucleotides are TGCGCCAGCAGCCAAGATTCGGAAGGGGGATTTTGTGGCTACACCTTC. V usage is TRBV4-1 and J usage is TRBJ1-2; possible D gene TRBD1, 6 bases. Trimming stripped 0 bases from V and 7 bases from J, with 18 bases between. The germline CDR1 and CDR2 sequences are MGHRA and YSYEKL. The CDR3 length is 16 residues.